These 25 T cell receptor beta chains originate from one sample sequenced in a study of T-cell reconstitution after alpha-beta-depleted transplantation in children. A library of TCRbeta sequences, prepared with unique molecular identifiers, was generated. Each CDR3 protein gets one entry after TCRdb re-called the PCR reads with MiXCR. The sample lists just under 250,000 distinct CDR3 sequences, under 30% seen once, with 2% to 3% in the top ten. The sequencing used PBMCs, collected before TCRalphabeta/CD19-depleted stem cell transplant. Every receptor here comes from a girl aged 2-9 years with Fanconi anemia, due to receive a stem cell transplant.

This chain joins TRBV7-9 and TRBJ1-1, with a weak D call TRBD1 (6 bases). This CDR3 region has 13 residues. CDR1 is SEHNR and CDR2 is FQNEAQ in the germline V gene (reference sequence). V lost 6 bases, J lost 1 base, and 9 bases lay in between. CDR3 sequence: CASRGGENTEAFF. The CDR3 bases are TGTGCCAGCAGAGGGGGGGAGAACACTGAAGCTTTCTTT.

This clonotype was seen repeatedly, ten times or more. Written as DNA, the CDR3 is TGTGCCAGCAAGGCTAGCGTCATCAATGAGCAGTTCTTC. This sequence encodes CASKASVINEQFF. The V gene is TRBV12-3 or TRBV12-4, the J gene TRBJ2-1; maybe TRBD2 (6 bases). Between the trimmed V and J ends, which lost 7 bases and 6 bases, there was a span of 13 bases. The CDR3 has 13 residues.

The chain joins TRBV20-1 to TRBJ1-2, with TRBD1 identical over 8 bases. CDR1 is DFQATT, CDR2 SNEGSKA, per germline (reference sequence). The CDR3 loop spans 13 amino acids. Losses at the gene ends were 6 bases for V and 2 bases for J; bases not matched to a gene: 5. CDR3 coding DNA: TGCAGTGCCCGCTACAGGGGGAACTATGGCTACACCTTC. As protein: CSARYRGNYGYTF.

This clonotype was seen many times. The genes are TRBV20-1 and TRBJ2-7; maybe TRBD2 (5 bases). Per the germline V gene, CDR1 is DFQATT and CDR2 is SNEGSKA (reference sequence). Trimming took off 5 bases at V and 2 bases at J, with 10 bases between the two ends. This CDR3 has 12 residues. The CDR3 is CSASRVAYEQYF. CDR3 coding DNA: TGCAGTGCTTCGAGGGTGGCCTACGAGCAGTACTTC.

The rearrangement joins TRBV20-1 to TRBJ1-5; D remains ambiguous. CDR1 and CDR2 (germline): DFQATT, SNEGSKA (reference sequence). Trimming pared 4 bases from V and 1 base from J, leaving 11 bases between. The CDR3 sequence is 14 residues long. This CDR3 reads CSAKPRLSNQPQHF. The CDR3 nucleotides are TGCAGTGCTAAGCCCAGGTTAAGCAATCAGCCCCAGCATTTT.

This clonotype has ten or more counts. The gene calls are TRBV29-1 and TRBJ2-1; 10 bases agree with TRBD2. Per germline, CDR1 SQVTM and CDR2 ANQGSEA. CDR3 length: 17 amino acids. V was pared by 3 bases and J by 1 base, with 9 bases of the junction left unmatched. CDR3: CSVELGSGRGSYNEQFF. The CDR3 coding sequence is TGCAGCGTTGAGTTAGGGAGCGGGAGGGGTTCCTACAATGAGCAGTTCTTC.

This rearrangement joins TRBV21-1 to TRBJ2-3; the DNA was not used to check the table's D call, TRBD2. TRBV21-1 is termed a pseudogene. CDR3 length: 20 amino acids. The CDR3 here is CASRRLAGAKAERKADTQYF. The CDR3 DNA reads TGTGCCAGCAGAAGGCTAGCGGGAGCAAAGGCCGAGCGAAAGGCAGATACGCAGTATTTT.

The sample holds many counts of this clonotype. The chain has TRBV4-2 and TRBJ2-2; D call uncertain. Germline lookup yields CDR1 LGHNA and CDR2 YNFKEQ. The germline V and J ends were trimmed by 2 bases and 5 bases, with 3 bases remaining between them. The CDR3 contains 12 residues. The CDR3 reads CASSQQTGELFF. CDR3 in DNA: TGTGCCAGCAGCCAACAGACCGGGGAGCTGTTTTTT.

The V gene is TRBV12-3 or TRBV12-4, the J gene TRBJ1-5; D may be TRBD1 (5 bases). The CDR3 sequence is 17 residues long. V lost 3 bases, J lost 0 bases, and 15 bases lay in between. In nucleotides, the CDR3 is TGTGCCAGCAGTTTGGGTAGTAGGGGTTATAGCAATCAGCCCCAGCATTTT. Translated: CASSLGSRGYSNQPQHF.

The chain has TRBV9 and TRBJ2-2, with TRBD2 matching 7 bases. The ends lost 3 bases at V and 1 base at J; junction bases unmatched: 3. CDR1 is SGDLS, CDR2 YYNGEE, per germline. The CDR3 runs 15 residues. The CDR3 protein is CASSAGLLNTGELFF. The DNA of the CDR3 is TGTGCCAGCAGCGCGGGACTATTGAACACCGGGGAGCTGTTTTTT. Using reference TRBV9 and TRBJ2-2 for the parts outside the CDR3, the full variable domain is DSGVTQTPKHLITATGQRVTLRCSPRSGDLSVYWYQQSLDQGLQFLIQYYNGEERAKGNILERFSAQQFPDLHSELNLSSLELGDSALYFCASSAGLLNTGELFFGEGSRLTVL.

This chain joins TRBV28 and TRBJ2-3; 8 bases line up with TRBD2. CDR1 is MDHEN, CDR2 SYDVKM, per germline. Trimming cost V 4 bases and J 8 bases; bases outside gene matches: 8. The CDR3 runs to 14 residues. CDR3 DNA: TGTGCCAGCAGTTATCCCGGGGGGGCCATTACGCAGTATTTT. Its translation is CASSYPGGAITQYF.

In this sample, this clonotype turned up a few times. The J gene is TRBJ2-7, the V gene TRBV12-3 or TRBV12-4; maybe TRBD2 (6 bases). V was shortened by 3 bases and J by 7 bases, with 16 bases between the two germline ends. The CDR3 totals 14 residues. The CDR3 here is CASSFSGESGEQYF. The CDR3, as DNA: TGTGCCAGCAGTTTTTCGGGGGAGTCAGGGGAGCAGTACTTC.

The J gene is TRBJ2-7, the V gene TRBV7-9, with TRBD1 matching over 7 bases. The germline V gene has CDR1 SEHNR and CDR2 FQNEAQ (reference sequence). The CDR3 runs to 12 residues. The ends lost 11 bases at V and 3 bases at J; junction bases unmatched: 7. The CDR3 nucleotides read TGTGCCGGTGGGACAGATCACTACGAGCAGTACTTC. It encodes CAGGTDHYEQYF.

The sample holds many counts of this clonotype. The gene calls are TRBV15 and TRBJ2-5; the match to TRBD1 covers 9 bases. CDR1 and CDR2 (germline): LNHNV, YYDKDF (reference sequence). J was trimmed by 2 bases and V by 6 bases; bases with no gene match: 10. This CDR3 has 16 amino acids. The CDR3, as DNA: TGTGCCACCAGTATAACAGGGGGCGCGGGGCAAGAGACCCAGTACTTC. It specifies CATSITGGAGQETQYF.

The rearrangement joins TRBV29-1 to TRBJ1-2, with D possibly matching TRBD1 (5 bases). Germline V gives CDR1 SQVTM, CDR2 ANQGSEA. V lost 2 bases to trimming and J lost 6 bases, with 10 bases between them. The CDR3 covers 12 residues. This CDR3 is CSVERRVDGYTF. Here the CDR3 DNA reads TGCAGCGTTGAACGCAGGGTAGATGGCTACACCTTC.

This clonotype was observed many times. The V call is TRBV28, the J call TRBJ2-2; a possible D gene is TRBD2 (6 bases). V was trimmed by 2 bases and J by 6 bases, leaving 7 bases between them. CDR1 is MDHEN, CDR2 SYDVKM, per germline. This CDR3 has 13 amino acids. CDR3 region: CASSLGGAGELFF. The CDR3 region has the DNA TGTGCCAGCAGTTTAGGAGGGGCCGGGGAGCTGTTTTTT.

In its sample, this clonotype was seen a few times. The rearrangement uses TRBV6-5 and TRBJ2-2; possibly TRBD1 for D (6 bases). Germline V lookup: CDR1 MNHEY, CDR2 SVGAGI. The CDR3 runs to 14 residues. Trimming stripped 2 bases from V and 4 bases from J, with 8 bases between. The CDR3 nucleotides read TGTGCCAGCAGTTACGCGACAGGCACCGGGGAGCTGTTTTTT. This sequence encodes CASSYATGTGELFF.

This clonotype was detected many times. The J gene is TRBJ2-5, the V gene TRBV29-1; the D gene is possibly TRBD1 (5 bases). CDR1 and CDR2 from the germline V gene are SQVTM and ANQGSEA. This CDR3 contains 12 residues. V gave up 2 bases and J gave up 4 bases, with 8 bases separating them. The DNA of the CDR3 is TGCAGCGTTGAACCAGGGCTAGAGACCCAGTACTTC. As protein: CSVEPGLETQYF.

CDR3 in amino acids: CASSFFAGLNEQFF. CDR3 DNA sequence: TGTGCCAGCAGCTTTTTTGCGGGGCTCAATGAGCAGTTCTTC. The chain uses TRBV7-2 and TRBJ2-1; possible D gene TRBD2, 6 bases. V was shortened by 3 bases and J by 6 bases, with 12 bases between the two germline ends. The CDR3 loop spans 14 amino acids. CDR1 is SGHTA, CDR2 FQGNSA, per germline.

The CDR3 DNA is TGTGCCAGCTCACCACTTATCCGGGACAGGGTTTCCGAGCAGTACTTC. This sequence encodes CASSPLIRDRVSEQYF. The rearrangement links TRBV18 to TRBJ2-7; 9 nucleotides line up with TRBD1. Looked up from germline, CDR1 is KGHSH and CDR2 is LQKENI. CDR3 length: 16 residues. With V trimmed by 1 base and J by 6 bases, 10 bases remained unmatched.

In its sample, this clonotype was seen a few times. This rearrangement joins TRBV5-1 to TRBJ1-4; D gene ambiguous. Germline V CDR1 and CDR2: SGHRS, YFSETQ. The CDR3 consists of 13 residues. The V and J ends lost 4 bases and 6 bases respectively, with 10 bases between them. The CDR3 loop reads CASSPGNHEKLFF. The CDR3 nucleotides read TGCGCCAGCAGCCCGGGTAATCATGAAAAACTGTTTTTT.

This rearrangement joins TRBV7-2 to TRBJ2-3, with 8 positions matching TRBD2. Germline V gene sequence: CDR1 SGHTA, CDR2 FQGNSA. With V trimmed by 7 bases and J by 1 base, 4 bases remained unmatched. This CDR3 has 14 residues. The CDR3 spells CASNKLAGTDTQYF. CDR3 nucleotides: TGTGCCAGCAACAAACTAGCGGGCACAGATACGCAGTATTTT.

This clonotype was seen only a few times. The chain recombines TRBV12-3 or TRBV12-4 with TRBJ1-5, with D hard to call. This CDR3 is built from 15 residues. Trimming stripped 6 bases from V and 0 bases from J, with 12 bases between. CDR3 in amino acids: CASSARGYSNQPQHF. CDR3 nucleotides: TGTGCCAGCAGCGCCCGTGGGTATAGCAATCAGCCCCAGCATTTT.

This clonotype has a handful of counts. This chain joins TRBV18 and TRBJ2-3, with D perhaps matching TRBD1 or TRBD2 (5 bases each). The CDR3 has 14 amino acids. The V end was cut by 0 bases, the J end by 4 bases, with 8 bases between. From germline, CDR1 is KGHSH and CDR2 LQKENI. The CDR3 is CASSPPGAPDTQYF. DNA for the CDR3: TGTGCCAGCTCACCACCCGGGGCTCCAGATACGCAGTATTTT.

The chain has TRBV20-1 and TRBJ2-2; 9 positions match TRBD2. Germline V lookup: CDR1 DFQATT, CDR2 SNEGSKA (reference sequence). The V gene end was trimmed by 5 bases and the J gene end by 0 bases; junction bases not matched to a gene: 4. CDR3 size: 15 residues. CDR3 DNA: TGCAGTGCTTCTGGACTAGCGACGAACACCGGGGAGCTGTTTTTT. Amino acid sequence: CSASGLATNTGELFF.